This T cell receptor (beta chain) appears in the sequencing data of a study of T-cell reconstitution after alpha-beta-depleted transplantation in children (TCRdb year 2016). About the full investigation: The study quantitatively tracked T-cell immune reconstitution after TCRalphabeta/CD19-depleted allogeneic hematopoietic cell transplantation in children using TCR repertoire profiling.

A remark on this clonotype: Which antigen it targets is not known. No base qualities exist here, and no much larger clone lies one base off it.

The germline V gene (reference sequence) yields DFQATT for CDR1 and SNEGSKA for CDR2. Deletion took 3 bases off V and 3 bases off J, with a span of 14 bases between the germline ends. Spanning cysteine to phenylalanine, the CDR3 consists of 14 amino acids. Of the read, only the CDR3 DNA is kept; its 42 bases are in frame from base 1. Receptors were amplified or captured by PCR. Data came from an Illumina HiSeq 2500. Molecular barcoding was employed in the preparation of TCR libraries, with unique molecular identifiers being used to normalize TCRbeta repertoire quantification. TCRdb reran the public reads through fastp at Q25 and MiXCR, keeping productive beta chains. Rows with one shared CDR3 protein collapse into an entry with the most common genes and DNA. This sample comprises around 600,000 distinct CDR3 sequences, 10% of them detected only once. The ten largest clones add up to less than 5% of the sample.

The chain uses TRBV20-1 and TRBJ1-2; a weak D assignment points to TRBD1 (5 bases agree). The input for sequencing was PBMCs from the stem cell graft donor, taken from the stem cell graft. The TCR sequence derives from a human donor who donated a stem cell graft to a child with acute myeloid leukemia. Here the CDR3 is given as CSASHTGGDYGYTF. The bases are TGCAGTGCTAGCCATACCGGGGGGGACTATGGCTACACCTTC.